Listed below are T cell receptor beta chains from one sample, sequenced in a study of shared clonotypes between healthy human individuals. Measured with immunoSEQ multiplex PCR; TCRdb has only the in-frame clones, and not every one. In the table there are 950,000 to 1,100,000 clones, 75% of which are singletons. Sequencing used memory CD4+ T cells sorted from blood. The receptors were sampled from a man younger than 35 in good health. The CDR3 runs from the conserved cysteine through the conserved F or W. D genes are given only for firm matches. Expanded clones get a size class; other rows say once, few or many, or leave the size out.

D gene: .
J gene: TRBJ2-7
V gene: TRBV7-2
clone size: .
CDR3 DNA: TGTGCCAGCAGCTTAGATGCCTACGAGCAGTACTTC
CDR3 protein: CASSLDAYEQYF

D gene: .
J gene: TRBJ2-1
V gene: TRBV15
clone size: .
CDR3 DNA: TGTGCCACCAGCAGAGATGTCATCAATGAGCAGTTCTTC
CDR3 protein: CATSRDVINEQFF

D gene: TRBD1
J gene: TRBJ1-6
V gene: TRBV5-5
clone size: .
CDR3 DNA: TGTGCCAGCAGCTTGGGGACAGGGGAATCCTATAATTCACCCCTCCACTTT
CDR3 protein: CASSLGTGESYNSPLHF

D gene: TRBD1
J gene: TRBJ1-5
V gene: TRBV7-8
clone size: .
CDR3 DNA: TGTGCCAGCAGCCAAGGACAGGGATACAATCAGCCCCAGCATTTT
CDR3 protein: CASSQGQGYNQPQHF

D gene: TRBD2
J gene: TRBJ2-7
V gene: TRBV6-1
clone size: .
CDR3 DNA: TGTGCCAGCAGTGAAGCTGCGGCGGGGGGAGACGAGCAGTACTTC
CDR3 protein: CASSEAAAGGDEQYF

D gene: .
J gene: TRBJ2-3
V gene: TRBV4-1
clone size: .
CDR3 DNA: TGCGCCAGCAGCGCCCTAGGGGGGAGAGGGACAGATACGCAGTATTTT
CDR3 protein: CASSALGGRGTDTQYF

D gene: .
J gene: TRBJ1-4
V gene: TRBV4-1
clone size: .
CDR3 DNA: TGCGCCAGCAGCCAACCACAGCTGGTTGTGGGGGCTAATGAAAAACTGTTTTTT
CDR3 protein: CASSQPQLVVGANEKLFF

D gene: TRBD1
J gene: TRBJ1-4
V gene: TRBV7-9
clone size: .
CDR3 DNA: TGTGCCAGCAGCTTACTATTAAGGGACAGCTTTGCAACTAATGAAAAACTGTTTTTT
CDR3 protein: CASSLLLRDSFATNEKLFF

D gene: .
J gene: TRBJ2-3
V gene: TRBV7-9
clone size: .
CDR3 DNA: TGTGCCAGCAGCCAGGTTAGCACAGATACGCAGTATTTT
CDR3 protein: CASSQVSTDTQYF

D gene: .
J gene: TRBJ1-2
V gene: TRBV27
clone size: once
CDR3 DNA: TGTGCCAGCAGTTCTACTCAGGGTGTCTATGGCTACACCTTC
CDR3 protein: CASSSTQGVYGYTF

D gene: .
J gene: TRBJ1-2
V gene: TRBV11-2
clone size: .
CDR3 DNA: TGTGCCAGCAGCCAGAGGAGCTATGGCTACACCTTC
CDR3 protein: CASSQRSYGYTF

D gene: TRBD1
J gene: TRBJ1-1
V gene: TRBV5-1
clone size: .
CDR3 DNA: TGCGCCAGCAGCGACAGGGGAGAGACTGAAGCTTTCTTT
CDR3 protein: CASSDRGETEAFF

D gene: TRBD1
J gene: TRBJ2-7
V gene: TRBV6-1
clone size: .
CDR3 DNA: TGTGCCAGCAGTTCGGGACAGCACTACGAGCAGTACTTC
CDR3 protein: CASSSGQHYEQYF

D gene: .
J gene: TRBJ2-6
V gene: TRBV4-3
clone size: .
CDR3 DNA: TGCGCCAGCAGCCAAGATCTCAGGACGACTGGGGCCAACGTCCTGACTTTC
CDR3 protein: CASSQDLRTTGANVLTF

D gene: TRBD2
J gene: TRBJ2-7
V gene: TRBV18
clone size: .
CDR3 DNA: TGTGCCAGCTCACAACTAGCGGGAAACGAGGAGCAGTACTTC
CDR3 protein: CASSQLAGNEEQYF

D gene: TRBD2
J gene: TRBJ2-1
V gene: TRBV27
clone size: .
CDR3 DNA: TGTGCCAGCAGTCTAAGCGGGAGCTCCTACAATGAGCAGTTCTTC
CDR3 protein: CASSLSGSSYNEQFF

D gene: TRBD1
J gene: TRBJ2-7
V gene: TRBV7-2
clone size: .
CDR3 DNA: TGTGCCAGCAGCTTAGAGGGGACAGCCGCCTACGAGCAGTACTTC
CDR3 protein: CASSLEGTAAYEQYF

D gene: .
J gene: TRBJ1-3
V gene: TRBV5-6
clone size: .
CDR3 DNA: TGTGCCAGCAGCTTGGTCAGGGAGGAGGCTGGAAGCACCATATATTTT
CDR3 protein: CASSLVREEAGSTIYF

D gene: TRBD2
J gene: TRBJ2-7
V gene: TRBV7-9
clone size: .
CDR3 DNA: TGTGCCAGCAGCGAGCGAGCGGGAGGGCCTCCCGAGCAGTACTTC
CDR3 protein: CASSERAGGPPEQYF

D gene: TRBD2
J gene: TRBJ2-5
V gene: TRBV7-7
clone size: .
CDR3 DNA: TGTGCTAGCAGCTTAATAGCGGGGGGATGGGAGACCCAGTACTTC
CDR3 protein: CASSLIAGGWETQYF

D gene: .
J gene: TRBJ1-2
V gene: TRBV28
clone size: .
CDR3 DNA: TGTGCCAGCAGTTCGGCGGCGGAAGCTAACTATGGCTACACCTTC
CDR3 protein: CASSSAAEANYGYTF

D gene: TRBD1
J gene: TRBJ1-1
V gene: TRBV6-5
clone size: .
CDR3 DNA: TGTGCCAGCAGTCGGACAGGGAGAACTGAAGCTTTCTTT
CDR3 protein: CASSRTGRTEAFF

D gene: .
J gene: TRBJ1-1
V gene: TRBV6-6
clone size: .
CDR3 DNA: TGTGCCAGCAGTTGGAGTGAGATGAACACTGAAGCTTTCTTT
CDR3 protein: CASSWSEMNTEAFF

D gene: TRBD1
J gene: TRBJ1-2
V gene: TRBV5-4
clone size: .
CDR3 DNA: TGTGCCAGCAGCTCCGGACGGGACAGGGGGACTAACTATGGCTACACCTTC
CDR3 protein: CASSSGRDRGTNYGYTF

D gene: .
J gene: TRBJ1-6
V gene: TRBV5-1
clone size: .
CDR3 DNA: TGCGCCAGCAGCTTTTCGGACAATTCACCCCTCCACTTT
CDR3 protein: CASSFSDNSPLHF

D gene: .
J gene: TRBJ1-4
V gene: TRBV29-1
clone size: .
CDR3 DNA: TGCAGCGTTTCCCGGGGATTAGGGGAAAAACTGTTTTTT
CDR3 protein: CSVSRGLGEKLFF

D gene: TRBD2
J gene: TRBJ2-3
V gene: TRBV28
clone size: .
CDR3 DNA: TGTGCCAGCAGTTTATTAAGTCTAGCGGGCTACTCACTTGATACGCAGTATTTT
CDR3 protein: CASSLLSLAGYSLDTQYF

D gene: .
J gene: TRBJ2-7
V gene: TRBV2
clone size: once
CDR3 DNA: TGTGCCAGCAGTGCAGAGGGACGGGAGCAGTACTTC
CDR3 protein: CASSAEGREQYF

D gene: .
J gene: TRBJ1-1
V gene: TRBV20-1
clone size: few
CDR3 DNA: TGCAGTGCTAGTAAACGCACTGAAGCTTTCTTT
CDR3 protein: CSASKRTEAFF

D gene: TRBD1
J gene: TRBJ2-5
V gene: TRBV11-2
clone size: .
CDR3 DNA: TGTGCCAGCAGCTTATCGACAGGGAGCCAAGAGACCCAGTACTTC
CDR3 protein: CASSLSTGSQETQYF

D gene: TRBD1
J gene: TRBJ2-1
V gene: TRBV2
clone size: .
CDR3 DNA: TGTGCCAGCGGGACAGGGATGTACAATGAGCAGTTCTTC
CDR3 protein: CASGTGMYNEQFF

D gene: .
J gene: TRBJ1-5
V gene: TRBV28
clone size: .
CDR3 DNA: TGTGCCAGCAGTTTTCAGCCCAATCAGCCCCAGCATTTT
CDR3 protein: CASSFQPNQPQHF